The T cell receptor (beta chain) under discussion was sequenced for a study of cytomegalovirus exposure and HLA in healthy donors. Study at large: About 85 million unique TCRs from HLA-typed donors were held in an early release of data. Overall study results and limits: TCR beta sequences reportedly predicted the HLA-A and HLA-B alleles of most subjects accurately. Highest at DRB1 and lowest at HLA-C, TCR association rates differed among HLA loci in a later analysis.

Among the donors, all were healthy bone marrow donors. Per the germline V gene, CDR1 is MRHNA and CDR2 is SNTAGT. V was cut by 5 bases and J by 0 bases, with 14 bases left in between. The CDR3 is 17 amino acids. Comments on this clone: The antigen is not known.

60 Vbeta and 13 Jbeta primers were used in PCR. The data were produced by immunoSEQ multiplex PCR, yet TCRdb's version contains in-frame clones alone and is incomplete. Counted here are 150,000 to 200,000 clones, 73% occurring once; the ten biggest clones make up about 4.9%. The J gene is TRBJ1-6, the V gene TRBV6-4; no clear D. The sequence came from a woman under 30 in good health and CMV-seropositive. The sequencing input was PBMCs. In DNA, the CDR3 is TGTGCCAGCAGTCGTACCGGGGATAGCTCCTATAATTCACCCCTCCACTTT. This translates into CASSRTGDSSYNSPLHF.